This TCR beta chain originates from a study of blood T cell repertoires in COVID-19. From germline, CDR1 is SEHNR and CDR2 FQNEAQ (reference sequence). V shed 4 bases and J 11 bases; nucleotides not matched to a gene: 5. The CDR3 is 14 amino acids. Original methodology: Reference gene primers were amplified, and this amplification served to estimate nucleated cell counts. Sequencing was performed with immunoSEQ multiplex PCR; in TCRdb, only in-frame clones are kept and a portion is missing. The V and J calls and clone size come from that table; D and trimming were worked out from the DNA. The sample lists 25,000 to 35,000 clones, approximately 87% seen once, with 24% in the top ten.

V gene TRBV7-9 combines with J gene TRBJ2-3, with 14 bases that match TRBD2. The sequence came from a human donor with active COVID-19. The donor label of this sample is uncertain. The sample comprised peripheral blood. CDR3 coding DNA: TGTGCCAGCAGCTCGGGACTAGCGGGAGTTAGGCAGTATTTT. Protein sequence: CASSSGLAGVRQYF. Filled out from reference TRBV7-9 and TRBJ2-3, the complete variable domain reads DTGVSQNPRHKITKRGQNVTFRCDPISEHNRLYWYRQTLGQGPEFLTYFQNEAQLEKSRLLSDRFSAERPKGSFSTLEIQRTEQGDSAMYLCASSSGLAGVRQYFGPGTRLTVL.